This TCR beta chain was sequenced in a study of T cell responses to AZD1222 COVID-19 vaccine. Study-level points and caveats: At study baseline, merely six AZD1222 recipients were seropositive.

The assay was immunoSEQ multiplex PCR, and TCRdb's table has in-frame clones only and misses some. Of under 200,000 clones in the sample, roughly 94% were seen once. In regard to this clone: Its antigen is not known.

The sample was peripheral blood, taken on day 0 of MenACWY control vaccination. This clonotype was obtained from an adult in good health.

In DNA, the CDR3 is TGTGCCAGCACTCCAAGGGAAAACACTGAAGCTTTCTTT. Translated, it gives CASTPRENTEAFF. The V and J genes are TRBV28 and TRBJ1-1; the D is unclear. CDR3 length: 13 residues. Trimming shortened V by 7 bases and J by 2 bases, and 11 bases separated the two germline ends. In germline, CDR1 is MDHEN, CDR2 SYDVKM. The entire variable domain, with the rest obtained from reference TRBV28 and TRBJ1-1, is as follows: DVKVTQSSRYLVKRTGEKVFLECVQDMDHENMFWYRQDPGLGLRLIYFSYDVKMKEKGDIPEGYSVSREKKERFSLILESASTNQTSMYLCASTPRENTEAFFGQGTRLTVV.